This entry describes one T cell receptor beta chain. In germline, CDR1 is LGHNA, CDR2 YSLEER. The CDR3 has 19 residues. V gave up 0 bases and J gave up 6 bases; unmatched junction bases: 17. Clones were read by immunoSEQ multiplex PCR, and TCRdb kept only the in-frame ones, dropping some. Seen here are some 2 million clones, about 94% observed once, and the top ten hold roughly 1%. Naive CD8 cells were CD45RO-negative, positively selected for CCR7, excluding terminally differentiated effector memory CD45RA+ cells. This entry is derived from a study of shared clonotypes between healthy human individuals. Turning to the study itself: CD8 memory received one plate per donor, CD8 naive two, CD4 memory three and CD4 naive three.

The chain joins TRBV4-3 to TRBJ1-5, with TRBD1 matching 7 bases. The sequence was obtained from a man between 18 and 35 years old in good health. The sequenced sample consisted of naive CD8+ T cells sorted from blood. In DNA, the CDR3 is TGCGCCAGCAGCCAAGAATGGGAAAGAGAGACAGGGCACTCTCAGCCCCAGCATTTT. Translating gives CASSQEWERETGHSQPQHF.